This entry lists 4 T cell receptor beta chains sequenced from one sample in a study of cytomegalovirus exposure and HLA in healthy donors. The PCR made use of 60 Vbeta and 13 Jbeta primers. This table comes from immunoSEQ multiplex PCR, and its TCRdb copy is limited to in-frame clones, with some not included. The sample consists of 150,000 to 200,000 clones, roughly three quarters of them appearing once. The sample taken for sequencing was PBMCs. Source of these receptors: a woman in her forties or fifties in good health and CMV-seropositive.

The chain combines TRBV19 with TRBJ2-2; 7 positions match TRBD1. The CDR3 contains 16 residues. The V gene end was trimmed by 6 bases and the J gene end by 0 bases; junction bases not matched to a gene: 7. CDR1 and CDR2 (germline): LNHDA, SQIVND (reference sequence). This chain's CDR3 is CASRLQGLSNTGELFF. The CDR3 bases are TGTGCCAGTAGGTTACAGGGGCTGTCGAACACCGGGGAGCTGTTTTTT.

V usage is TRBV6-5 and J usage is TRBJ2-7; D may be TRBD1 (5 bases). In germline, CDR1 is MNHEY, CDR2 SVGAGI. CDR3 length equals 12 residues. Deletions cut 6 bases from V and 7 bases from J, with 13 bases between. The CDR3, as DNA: TGTGCCAGCAGGGACACTCTTGGGGAGCAGTACTTC. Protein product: CASRDTLGEQYF.

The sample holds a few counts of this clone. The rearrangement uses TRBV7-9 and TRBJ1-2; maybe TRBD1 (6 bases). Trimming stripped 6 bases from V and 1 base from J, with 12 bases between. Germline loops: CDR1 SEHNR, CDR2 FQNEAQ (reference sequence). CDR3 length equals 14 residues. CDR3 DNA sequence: TGTGCCAGCAGTCAACAGGGTGGTAACTATGGCTACACCTTC. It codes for CASSQQGGNYGYTF. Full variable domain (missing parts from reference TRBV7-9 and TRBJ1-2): DTGVSQNPRHKITKRGQNVTFRCDPISEHNRLYWYRQTLGQGPEFLTYFQNEAQLEKSRLLSDRFSAERPKGSFSTLEIQRTEQGDSAMYLCASSQQGGNYGYTFGSGTRLTVV.

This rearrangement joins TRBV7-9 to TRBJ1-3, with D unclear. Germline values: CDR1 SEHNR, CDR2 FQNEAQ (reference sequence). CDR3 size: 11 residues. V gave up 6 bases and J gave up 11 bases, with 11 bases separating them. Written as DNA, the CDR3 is TGTGCCAGCAGTCCCACGGGTTCCATATATTTT. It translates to CASSPTGSIYF.